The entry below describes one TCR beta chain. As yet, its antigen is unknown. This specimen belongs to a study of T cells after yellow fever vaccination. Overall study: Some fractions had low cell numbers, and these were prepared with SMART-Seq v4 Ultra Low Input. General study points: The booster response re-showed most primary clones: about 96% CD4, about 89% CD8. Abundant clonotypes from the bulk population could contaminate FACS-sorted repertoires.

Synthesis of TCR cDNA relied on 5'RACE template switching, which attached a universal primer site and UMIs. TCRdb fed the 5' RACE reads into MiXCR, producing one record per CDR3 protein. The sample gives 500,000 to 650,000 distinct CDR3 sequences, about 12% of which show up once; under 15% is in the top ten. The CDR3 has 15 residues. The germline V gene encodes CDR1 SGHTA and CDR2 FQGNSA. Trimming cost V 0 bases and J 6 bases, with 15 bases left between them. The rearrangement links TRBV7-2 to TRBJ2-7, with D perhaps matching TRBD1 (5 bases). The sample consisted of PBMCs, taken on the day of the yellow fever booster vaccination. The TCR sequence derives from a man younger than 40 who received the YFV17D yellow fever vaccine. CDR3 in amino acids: CASSLAGLERGEQYF. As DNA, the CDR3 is TGTGCCAGCAGCTTAGCCGGGCTAGAAAGGGGCGAGCAGTACTTC.